This T cell receptor beta chain stems from a study of T cells in Graves' hyperthyroidism and ophthalmopathy. RNA transcripts served as the template for amplifying TCR beta CDR3 regions. The TCR CDR3 first-round RT-PCR relied on the HTBI primer set. TCRdb recomputed calls from the multiplex PCR reads with MiXCR, one row per CDR3 protein. The sample gives 450,000 to 700,000 distinct CDR3 sequences, roughly 50% of which show up once; around 17% is in the top ten. This clonotype was counted a few times. The antigen is not known. Study-wide findings and caveats: With a median lead of around 5.9 months before onset, the model predicted ophthalmopathy. In the analysis, a 13 V-J model separated ophthalmopathy from stable hyperthyroidism. Most thyroid clonotypes that were expanded above 0.001 also turned up in blood.

Diagnoses were made from clinical symptoms, serum measures (thyroxine and TRAb), thyroid ultrasound and orbital computed tomography. This CDR3 has 15 residues. The ends lost 6 bases at V and 3 bases at J; junction bases unmatched: 7. In germline, CDR1 is MDHEN, CDR2 SYDVKM. The source material was peripheral blood or thyroid tissue (not recorded which). The J gene is TRBJ1-4, the V gene TRBV28, with TRBD1 identical over 7 bases. The sequence was obtained from an adult woman with Graves' disease, either hyperthyroidism or ophthalmopathy (not recorded which). CDR3: CASSNTGASNEKLFF. CDR3 DNA sequence: TGTGCCAGCAGCAACACAGGGGCGTCTAATGAAAAACTGTTTTTT.